Listed below are T cell receptor beta chains from one sample, sequenced in a study of vaccination and CD4 T cells after COVID-19. One entry per CDR3 protein results from TCRdb running MiXCR on the PCR reads. In the table there are fewer than 20,000 distinct CDR3 sequences, approximately 52% of which are singletons. The antigens for these receptors are not known. The source material was CD4+ T cells from blood, cultured in vitro, sampled before SARS-CoV-2 vaccination. These receptors were obtained from a human donor who had recovered from COVID-19. Both conserved end residues are part of each CDR3. A D gene is named only where the DNA matches it firmly. The size of a clone is reported for some rows only, either as once, few or many, or as a class for expanded clones.

.	.	TRBV7-2	TRBJ2-3	CASSLQSGGADTQYF	TGTGCCAGCAGCTTACAGAGCGGAGGCGCAGATACGCAGTATTTT
TRBD2	.	TRBV6-5	TRBJ2-3	CASSYPGLAGVGAIIDTQYF	TGTGCCAGCAGTTACCCGGGACTAGCGGGAGTTGGGGCGATAATAGATACGCAGTATTTT
TRBD2	.	TRBV27	TRBJ2-7	CGSGRAHEQYF	TGCGGAAGCGGGAGGGCCCACGAGCAGTACTTC
TRBD1	.	TRBV6-1	TRBJ2-7	CASSDLLRQGVNEQYF	TGTGCCAGCAGTGATTTACTGAGACAGGGGGTCAACGAGCAGTACTTC
TRBD1	.	TRBV6-1	TRBJ1-6	CASSRQGNSPLHF	TGTGCCAGCAGTCGACAGGGTAATTCACCCCTCCACTTT
TRBD1	few	TRBV20-1	TRBJ1-2	CSARPTSETGRFYGYTF	TGCAGTGCTAGACCGACGAGCGAGACAGGGAGATTCTATGGCTACACCTTC
.	.	TRBV12-3/TRBV12-4	TRBJ1-2	CASSFGRRGYTF	TGTGCCAGCAGTTTTGGACGCCGTGGCTACACCTTC
.	.	TRBV21-1	TRBJ2-7	CASSPRSGGGYYEQYF	TGTGCCAGCAGCCCCCGCTCCGGGGGTGGATACTACGAGCAGTACTTC
.	few	TRBV7-2	TRBJ2-3	CASSLARASTDTQYF	TGTGCCAGCAGCTTAGCGCGCGCTAGCACAGATACGCAGTATTTT
.	few	TRBV7-2	TRBJ1-5	CASSLTGFNQPQHF	TGTGCCAGCAGCTTAACAGGTTTCAATCAGCCCCAGCATTTT
.	.	TRBV4-2	TRBJ1-1	CASSQEFGGLRTEAFF	TGTGCCAGCAGCCAAGAATTCGGGGGGCTAAGGACTGAAGCTTTCTTT
.	once	TRBV5-4	TRBJ1-2	CASTPDGGAGYGYTF	TGTGCCAGCACCCCGGACGGGGGCGCGGGTTATGGCTACACCTTC
TRBD1	.	TRBV6-1	TRBJ1-6	CASLDRARYNSPLHF	TGTGCCAGCCTGGACAGGGCCCGTTATAATTCACCCCTCCACTTT
TRBD2	.	TRBV15	TRBJ2-1	CATSTHGGRVNEQFF	TGTGCCACCAGCACCCACGGCGGGAGGGTCAATGAGCAGTTCTTC
.	.	TRBV20-1	TRBJ1-4	CSARAQRGWEKLFF	TGCAGTGCTAGAGCCCAGAGGGGGTGGGAAAAACTGTTTTTT
TRBD1	.	TRBV20-1	TRBJ1-1	CSARGPDRGPILNTEAFF	TGCAGTGCTAGAGGTCCAGACAGGGGACCTATTTTGAACACTGAAGCTTTCTTT
.	few	TRBV6-5	TRBJ2-5	CASGWDTQETQYF	TGTGCCAGCGGTTGGGACACCCAAGAGACCCAGTACTTC
.	.	TRBV7-8	TRBJ1-6	CASSRTQTENSPLHF	TGTGCCAGCAGCAGAACCCAAACCGAGAATTCACCCCTCCACTTT
.	few	TRBV6-5	TRBJ1-1	CASSYRLDSTEAFF	TGTGCCAGCAGTTACCGCCTTGACAGCACTGAAGCTTTCTTT
TRBD2	.	TRBV27	TRBJ2-5	CASSRGLAGWETQYF	TGTGCCAGCAGTCGGGGACTAGCGGGATGGGAGACCCAGTACTTC
TRBD2	few	TRBV7-2	TRBJ2-2	CASSFRLAGPRGGELFF	TGTGCCAGCAGCTTTCGACTAGCGGGACCCCGGGGGGGGGAGCTGTTTTTT
TRBD1	few	TRBV15	TRBJ1-5	CATSRDRGRDQPQHF	TGTGCCACCAGCAGAGACAGGGGGCGAGACCAGCCCCAGCATTTT
.	.	TRBV10-1	TRBJ2-7	CASSERGGKQYF	TGCGCCAGCAGTGAGAGGGGGGGAAAGCAGTACTTC
TRBD2	.	TRBV10-2	TRBJ2-2	CASSYRAGGRIGELFF	TGTGCCAGCAGTTACAGGGCGGGGGGGCGGATCGGGGAGCTGTTTTTT
TRBD2	.	TRBV6-2/TRBV6-3	TRBJ2-3	CASSYGTSRYTDTQYF	TGTGCCAGCAGTTACGGGACTAGCAGATACACAGATACGCAGTATTTT
.	few	TRBV7-2	TRBJ1-5	CASSLGRAGNQPQHF	TGTGCCAGCAGCTTAGGCAGGGCGGGCAATCAGCCCCAGCATTTT
.	few	TRBV2	TRBJ1-5	CASRAGTSNQPQHF	TGTGCCAGCCGAGCAGGGACGAGCAATCAGCCCCAGCATTTT
.	few	TRBV28	TRBJ1-2	CASTRGTSRGSQGGYTF	TGTGCCAGCACAAGGGGGACTTCCAGGGGCTCCCAAGGTGGCTACACCTTC
.	.	TRBV7-6	TRBJ2-2	CASTLAHNTGELFF	TGTGCCAGCACACTGGCTCACAACACCGGGGAGCTGTTTTTT
.	.	TRBV14	TRBJ2-7	CASSQDYDKVYEQYF	TGTGCCAGCAGCCAAGATTACGACAAGGTTTACGAGCAGTACTTC
.	few	TRBV6-1	TRBJ1-1	CASSGVTEAFF	TGTGCCAGTTCAGGGGTCACTGAAGCTTTCTTT
.	few	TRBV7-2	TRBJ1-3	CASSLPPTGGGNTIYF	TGTGCCAGCAGCTTACCACCGACAGGCGGGGGAAACACCATATATTTT
TRBD1	.	TRBV10-3	TRBJ2-1	CAISTGQGGSYNEQFF	TGTGCCATCAGCACAGGACAGGGGGGCTCCTACAATGAGCAGTTCTTC
.	once	TRBV5-4	TRBJ2-1	CASSLGSVAEQFF	TGTGCCAGCAGCTTGGGATCCGTAGCTGAGCAGTTCTTC
.	.	TRBV28	TRBJ1-2	CASRPDGYGYTF	TGTGCCAGCAGACCTGACGGCTATGGCTACACCTTC
.	.	TRBV20-1	TRBJ2-5	CSAWPGLETQYF	TGCAGTGCCTGGCCAGGGTTGGAGACCCAGTACTTC
TRBD1	.	TRBV18	TRBJ2-7	CASSSGQGNEQYF	TGTGCCAGCTCATCGGGACAGGGGAACGAGCAGTACTTC
.	.	TRBV19	TRBJ1-3	CASSIGVAFLRGNTIYF	TGTGCCAGTAGTATAGGCGTCGCATTCCTTCGTGGAAACACCATATATTTT
TRBD2	few	TRBV6-1	TRBJ2-5	CASRLGPGGQETQYF	TGTGCCAGCAGACTCGGGCCGGGGGGCCAAGAGACCCAGTACTTC
TRBD2	.	TRBV7-2	TRBJ2-1	CASSLSSGTYNEQFF	TGTGCCAGCAGCTTATCTAGCGGCACCTACAATGAGCAGTTCTTC
.	.	TRBV5-5	TRBJ2-5	CASSVPLETQYF	TGTGCCAGCAGCGTTCCTTTAGAGACCCAGTACTTC
.	.	TRBV7-9	TRBJ1-6	CASSLPGLNSPLHF	TGTGCCAGCAGCTTACCAGGGTTGAATTCACCCCTCCACTTT
.	few	TRBV15	TRBJ2-7	CATSRDVGAPYEQYF	TGTGCCACCAGCAGAGATGTGGGGGCGCCCTACGAGCAGTACTTC
.	.	TRBV30	TRBJ1-3	CAWRGGQVSGNTIYF	TGTGCCTGGAGAGGGGGACAAGTCTCTGGAAACACCATATATTTT
TRBD2	.	TRBV20-1	TRBJ2-7	CSARELSGSSFYEQYF	TGCAGTGCTAGAGAATTAAGCGGGAGCTCCTTCTACGAGCAGTACTTC
TRBD2	few	TRBV20-1	TRBJ2-3	CSAADLLAGDTDTQYF	TGCAGTGCTGCCGATCTTCTAGCGGGGGACACAGATACGCAGTATTTT
TRBD2	.	TRBV7-9	TRBJ2-5	CASSSTLAAETQYF	TGTGCCAGCAGCTCGACACTAGCGGCCGAGACCCAGTACTTC
TRBD1	once	TRBV2	TRBJ2-6	CASRITGGSGANVLTF	TGTGCCAGCAGAATCACAGGGGGCTCTGGGGCCAACGTCCTGACTTTC
TRBD1	.	TRBV6-2/TRBV6-3	TRBJ2-7	CASSHDRGYEQYF	TGTGCCAGCAGCCATGACAGGGGCTACGAGCAGTACTTC
.	.	TRBV20-1	TRBJ2-2	CSAVKGGGSHTGELFF	TGCAGTGCTGTAAAAGGGGGGGGATCCCACACCGGGGAGCTGTTTTTT
.	.	TRBV7-9	TRBJ2-2	CASRRGTGELFF	TGTGCCAGCAGGCGGGGAACCGGGGAGCTGTTTTTT
.	.	TRBV20-1	TRBJ1-5	CSANEQITHGQPQHF	TGCAGTGCTAACGAACAGATAACTCATGGGCAGCCCCAGCATTTT
TRBD2	.	TRBV28	TRBJ2-7	CASRRAGGLEEQYF	TGTGCCAGCCGTCGGGCGGGGGGCCTAGAGGAGCAGTACTTC
.	.	TRBV10-2	TRBJ1-6	CASSDPRRGSENSPLHF	TGCGCCAGCAGTGACCCCCGGAGGGGCAGCGAAAATTCACCCCTCCACTTT
TRBD1	few	TRBV7-2	TRBJ1-4	CASSSTTGGEKLFF	TGTGCCAGCAGCTCGACGACAGGGGGTGAAAAACTGTTTTTT
.	.	TRBV6-2/TRBV6-3	TRBJ2-3	CASSYSTGRATDTQYF	TGTGCCAGCAGTTACTCGACAGGCAGGGCCACAGATACGCAGTATTTT
.	.	TRBV6-1	TRBJ1-5	CASQRQVNNQPQHF	TGTGCCAGTCAACGACAGGTGAACAATCAGCCCCAGCATTTT
.	.	TRBV7-9	TRBJ2-7	CASSLGLQGRGYEQYF	TGTGCCAGCAGCTTAGGCCTGCAGGGGCGAGGCTACGAGCAGTACTTC
TRBD2	few	TRBV19	TRBJ2-5	CASSKGLAVQETQYF	TGTGCCAGTAGTAAGGGACTAGCGGTCCAAGAGACCCAGTACTTC